One and the same sample provided the 31 T cell receptor beta chains below, sequenced in a study of CD8+ T cells in alopecia areata listed by TCRdb under 2018. Library preparation employed the immunoSEQ multiplex PCR assay. RNA was extracted from all samples and reverse transcribed into cDNA, which served as template for TCR sequencing. TCRdb obtained this table from immuneACCESS and retained in-frame rearrangements with V and J assigned. These tables miss some clones; where compared with another copy, unresolved V genes account for less than half of the shortfall, and the remainder is unexplained. This sample is represented by some 51,000 clones; 96% of them were singletons. 20% to 30% of the sample is in the top ten clones. The label giving this sample's time point can be read as: baseline before oral tofacitinib. Specimen: CD8+ T cells sorted from blood, collected at week 0. All receptors derive from a human donor with alopecia areata.

This chain connects TRBV4-2 to TRBJ2-7; 10 nucleotides match TRBD2. Per germline, CDR1 LGHNA and CDR2 YNFKEQ. The V gene end was trimmed by 4 bases and the J gene end by 6 bases; junction bases not matched to a gene: 12. The CDR3 totals 16 residues. The CDR3 region is CASSPERGGLDSEQYF. The CDR3 bases are TGTGCCAGCAGCCCCGAGCGGGGGGGCCTTGATTCCGAGCAGTACTTC.

The V call is TRBV6-5, the J call TRBJ2-1, with D possibly being TRBD1 (6 bases). Trimming took off 4 bases at V and 2 bases at J, with 15 bases between the two ends. Germline V gives CDR1 MNHEY, CDR2 SVGAGI. The CDR3 loop spans 16 amino acids. The CDR3 spells CASSLMGPGAYNEQFF. The CDR3 bases are TGTGCCAGCAGTTTGATGGGACCAGGGGCCTACAATGAGCAGTTCTTC.

The gene calls are TRBV2 and TRBJ2-7; weak D call: TRBD2 (5 bases). CDR1 SNHLY and CDR2 FYNNEI come from the germline V gene. Deletions cut 5 bases from V and 3 bases from J, with 11 bases between. The CDR3 totals 13 residues. The CDR3: CASSPTDFYEQYF. As DNA, the CDR3 is TGTGCCAGCAGTCCGACGGACTTCTACGAGCAGTACTTC.

The chain joins TRBV27 to TRBJ2-1; D gene unclear. The ends were cut back, 6 bases at V and 10 bases at J, with 16 bases in the middle. Germline CDR1 and CDR2: MNHEY and SMNVEV (reference sequence). The CDR3 contains 13 residues. CDR3 sequence reads: CASSPSALKEQFF. The CDR3 DNA reads TGTGCCAGCAGCCCATCTGCCCTAAAGGAGCAGTTCTTC.

The rearrangement joins TRBV9 to TRBJ2-7; 9 bases align to TRBD2. CDR1 is SGDLS, CDR2 YYNGEE, per germline. The V segment lost 0 bases and the J segment 2 bases; nucleotides outside the gene matches: 3. The CDR3 has 15 amino acids. In DNA, the CDR3 is TGTGCCAGCAGCGTAGAAGGGACTAGCACCTACGAGCAGTACTTC. This encodes CASSVEGTSTYEQYF. Looking up the rest from reference TRBV9 and TRBJ2-7 gives the full variable domain: DSGVTQTPKHLITATGQRVTLRCSPRSGDLSVYWYQQSLDQGLQFLIQYYNGEERAKGNILERFSAQQFPDLHSELNLSSLELGDSALYFCASSVEGTSTYEQYFGPGTRLTVT.

The V and J genes are TRBV6-1 and TRBJ2-7; no clear D. The CDR3 length is 12 residues. Germline lookup yields CDR1 MNHNS and CDR2 SASEGT. V was cut by 3 bases and J by 3 bases, with 6 bases left in between. The CDR3 nucleotides read TGTGCCAGCAGTGACGGGTTCTACGAGCAGTACTTC. Amino acids: CASSDGFYEQYF.

The chain has TRBV15 and TRBJ2-4; 9 positions agree with TRBD2. Germline V gives CDR1 LNHNV, CDR2 YYDKDF (reference sequence). The CDR3 consists of 14 residues. J was trimmed by 8 bases and V by 4 bases; bases with no gene match: 6. CDR3 bases: TGTGCCACCAGCACCAGCGGGGGGCCAGACATTCAGTACTTC. The encoded protein is CATSTSGGPDIQYF.

V is TRBV15 and J is TRBJ2-1; TRBD1 is a possible D gene (5 bases). With 6 bases removed from V and 10 bases from J, the gap between germline ends came to 16 bases. The germline V gene encodes CDR1 LNHNV and CDR2 YYDKDF (reference sequence). The CDR3 totals 13 residues. In nucleotides, the CDR3 is TGTGCCACCAGAGGTTATCAGGGCAGGGAGCAGTTCTTC. It is translated as CATRGYQGREQFF. Full variable domain (outside the CDR3, taken from reference TRBV15 and TRBJ2-1): DAMVIQNPRYQVTQFGKPVTLSCSQTLNHNVMYWYQQKSSQAPKLLFHYYDKDFNNEADTPDNFQSRRPNTSFCFLDIRSPGLGDTAMYLCATRGYQGREQFFGPGTRLTVL.

This chain joins TRBV9 and TRBJ2-7; D may match TRBD1 or TRBD2 (5 bases each). Trimming cost V 0 bases and J 4 bases, with 11 bases left between them. Germline V gene lookup returns CDR1 SGDLS and CDR2 YYNGEE. This CDR3 has 14 amino acids. The CDR3 loop is CASSVGAGTYEQYF. CDR3 bases: TGTGCCAGCAGCGTAGGGGCAGGGACGTACGAGCAGTACTTC.

The rearrangement joins TRBV6-5 to TRBJ2-5; 8 bases fit TRBD2. CDR1 and CDR2 (germline): MNHEY, SVGAGI. V was clipped by 6 bases and J by 4 bases; unmatched bases: 7. The length of the CDR3 is 14 residues. CDR3 residues: CASSPGTRRETQYF. DNA for the CDR3: TGTGCCAGCAGCCCCGGGACTAGGAGAGAGACCCAGTACTTC.

The chain has TRBV4-1 and TRBJ2-1, with 7 nucleotides matching TRBD2. The V segment lost 0 bases and the J segment 15 bases; nucleotides outside the gene matches: 11. Germline loops: CDR1 MGHRA, CDR2 YSYEKL. The CDR3 length is 14 residues. CDR3 region: CASSQEIVRTSTFF. The CDR3 DNA reads TGCGCCAGCAGCCAAGAAATAGTCCGGACTAGTACGTTCTTC.

V and J are TRBV6-6 and TRBJ1-4; TRBD1 might be the D (5 bases). The CDR3 totals 15 residues. V was cut by 0 bases and J by 3 bases, with 8 bases left in between. Germline CDR1 MNHNY, CDR2 SVGAGI (reference sequence). CDR3 loop: CASSYSQQANEKLFF. The CDR3 nucleotides are TGTGCCAGCAGTTACTCTCAACAGGCTAATGAAAAACTGTTTTTT.

This chain connects TRBV19 to TRBJ2-1; 8 bases fit TRBD2. Germline V gives CDR1 LNHDA, CDR2 SQIVND (reference sequence). V trimming: 3 bases; J trimming: 3 bases; junction bases outside the gene matches: 4. This CDR3 has 15 amino acids. The CDR3 is CASSMVAGNYNEQFF. CDR3 nucleotide sequence: TGTGCCAGTAGTATGGTAGCGGGGAACTACAATGAGCAGTTCTTC.

The chain is built from TRBV13 and TRBJ2-1; TRBD2 matches at 12 bases. Looked up from germline, CDR1 is PRHDT and CDR2 is FYEKMQ (reference sequence). V shed 5 bases, J shed 4 bases, and the junction held 9 bases outside the gene matches. The CDR3 is made up of 17 amino acids. Here the CDR3 DNA reads TGTGCCAGCAGCCCCCAGGGACTAGCGGGTAAATACAATGAGCAGTTCTTC. This sequence encodes CASSPQGLAGKYNEQFF.

The chain couples TRBV7-6 to TRBJ2-7; 8 nucleotides agree with TRBD2. The CDR3 extends over 12 amino acids. CDR1 is SGHVS, CDR2 FNYEAQ, per germline. V lost 1 base to trimming and J lost 7 bases; unmatched junction nucleotides: 0. The CDR3 reads CASSLGGREQYF. CDR3 nucleotide sequence: TGTGCCAGCAGCTTAGGCGGGAGGGAGCAGTACTTC.

V gene TRBV11-2 combines with J gene TRBJ1-1; D uncertain. The CDR3 extends over 14 amino acids. Between the trimmed V and J ends, which lost 3 bases and 0 bases, there was a span of 8 bases. CDR1 is SGHAT and CDR2 is FQNNGV in the germline V gene. The CDR3 is CASSLGVMNTEAFF. The CDR3 nucleotides read TGTGCCAGCAGCTTGGGAGTAATGAACACTGAAGCTTTCTTT. Together with reference TRBV11-2 and TRBJ1-1, the CDR3 gives the full variable domain: EAGVAQSPRYKIIEKRQSVAFWCNPISGHATLYWYQQILGQGPKLLIQFQNNGVVDDSQLPKDRFSAERLKGVDSTLKIQPAKLEDSAVYLCASSLGVMNTEAFFGQGTRLTVV.

V gene TRBV28 combines with J gene TRBJ2-5; possibly TRBD2 for D (7 bases). CDR1 is MDHEN, CDR2 SYDVKM, per germline. The CDR3 loop spans 14 amino acids. Trimming took off 2 bases at V and 2 bases at J, with 9 bases between the two ends. CDR3 nucleotide sequence: TGTGCCAGCAGTTTAAGGGGGGGACAAGAGACCCAGTACTTC. It translates to CASSLRGGQETQYF.

The chain carries TRBV6-1 and TRBJ1-2; 10 bases are a match to TRBD1. Trimming removed 7 bases from V and 6 bases from J; junction bases left unmatched: 2. The CDR3 has 12 residues. Germline CDR1 is MNHNS and CDR2 is SASEGT. The chain's CDR3 is CASNDRGHGYTF. Here the CDR3 DNA reads TGTGCCAGCAACGACAGGGGGCATGGCTACACCTTC.

This chain links TRBV7-9 with TRBJ2-7; 7 bases line up with TRBD1. CDR1 is SEHNR and CDR2 is FQNEAQ in the germline V gene (reference sequence). Trimming took 6 bases from V and 4 from J; bases not matched to a gene: 9. This CDR3 is built from 14 residues. The CDR3 bases are TGTGCCAGCAGTTACGACCAACAGGGGTACGAGCAGTACTTC. Protein sequence: CASSYDQQGYEQYF. The full variable domain, completed using reference TRBV7-9 and TRBJ2-7, is DTGVSQNPRHKITKRGQNVTFRCDPISEHNRLYWYRQTLGQGPEFLTYFQNEAQLEKSRLLSDRFSAERPKGSFSTLEIQRTEQGDSAMYLCASSYDQQGYEQYFGPGTRLTVT.

This rearrangement joins TRBV7-6 to TRBJ2-7, with D perhaps matching TRBD2 (6 bases). With 6 bases removed from V and 3 bases from J, the gap between germline ends came to 18 bases. The CDR3 totals 15 residues. The germline V gene has CDR1 SGHVS and CDR2 FNYEAQ. The CDR3 protein is CASSNGQGGHYEQYF. The CDR3 DNA follows: TGTGCCAGCAGTAACGGGCAGGGAGGCCACTACGAGCAGTACTTC.

This rearrangement joins TRBV5-1 to TRBJ1-1; D call uncertain. Germline V gene sequence: CDR1 SGHRS, CDR2 YFSETQ. The CDR3 extends over 11 amino acids. The V end lost 7 bases, the J end lost 4 bases, and 8 bases lay between the germline ends. CDR3 DNA: TGCGCCAGCGGGTTGGGCACTGAAGCTTTCTTT. It is translated as CASGLGTEAFF. Combining the CDR3 with reference TRBV5-1 and TRBJ1-1 gives the whole variable domain KAGVTQTPRYLIKTRGQQVTLSCSPISGHRSVSWYQQTPGQGLQFLFEYFSETQRNKGNFPGRFSGRQFSNSRSEMNVSTLELGDSALYLCASGLGTEAFFGQGTRLTVV.

The chain carries TRBV9 and TRBJ1-2, with 7 bases that match TRBD1. The germline V gene has CDR1 SGDLS and CDR2 YYNGEE. Trimming took 4 bases from V and 4 from J; bases not matched to a gene: 10. The CDR3 consists of 15 residues. The CDR3 bases are TGTGCCAGCAGCACCCGGGACAGCCGTTTCTATGGCTACACCTTC. This codes for CASSTRDSRFYGYTF.

V usage is TRBV7-9 and J usage is TRBJ2-7, with 9 bases that match TRBD1. Trimming at V came to 6 bases and at J to 2 bases, leaving 5 bases not matched to a gene. The germline V gene has CDR1 SEHNR and CDR2 FQNEAQ (reference sequence). The CDR3 totals 14 residues. CDR3 amino acids: CASSPGTGTYEQYF. The CDR3 bases are TGTGCCAGCAGTCCCGGGACAGGGACCTACGAGCAGTACTTC.

This chain joins TRBV4-1 and TRBJ1-2; TRBD1 is a possible D gene (5 bases). V was pared by 4 bases and J by 8 bases, with 17 bases between. CDR3 length: 14 amino acids. Germline CDR1 is MGHRA and CDR2 is YSYEKL. The CDR3 nucleotides read TGCGCCAGCAGCCCCGGGACCTACGAAAAAGGCTACACCTTC. Protein: CASSPGTYEKGYTF.

This sequence joins TRBV19 and TRBJ1-5, with a weak D call TRBD1 (5 bases). This CDR3 is 15 amino acids long. Trimming pared 0 bases from V and 3 bases from J, leaving 9 bases between. Germline CDR1 is LNHDA and CDR2 is SQIVND (reference sequence). The CDR3 coding sequence is TGTGCCAGTAGTATAGATCGGGGCTCCAATCAGCCCCAGCATTTT. Its translation is CASSIDRGSNQPQHF.

The chain links TRBV7-8 to TRBJ2-7, with 7 bases matching TRBD1. Looked up from germline, CDR1 is SGHVS and CDR2 is FQNEAQ. The junction had 6 bases not matched to a gene; V was cut back by 5 bases and J by 2 bases. This CDR3 has 14 amino acids. CDR3 loop: CASSGWTGTYEQYF. Written as DNA, the CDR3 is TGTGCCAGCAGCGGGTGGACAGGAACCTACGAGCAGTACTTC.

The V call is TRBV6-4, the J call TRBJ2-2; D might be TRBD2 (6 bases). Germline CDR1 reads MRHNA; CDR2 reads SNTAGT. The length of the CDR3 is 14 residues. V gave up 3 bases and J gave up 4 bases, with 9 bases separating them. The CDR3 bases are TGTGCCAGCAGTGAGAGGGGAGGCACCGGGGAGCTGTTTTTT. Protein sequence: CASSERGGTGELFF.

V is TRBV10-3 and J is TRBJ2-7; 7 nucleotides agree with TRBD2. Germline CDR1 ENHRY, CDR2 SYGVKD. This CDR3 has 14 amino acids. The V gene end was trimmed by 2 bases and the J gene end by 5 bases; junction bases not matched to a gene: 6. The CDR3 sequence is CAISEGTTGNEQYF. The CDR3 DNA reads TGTGCCATCAGTGAGGGGACTACCGGGAACGAGCAGTACTTC.

The chain couples TRBV27 to TRBJ2-3, with D possibly being TRBD1 (5 bases). Germline V lookup: CDR1 MNHEY, CDR2 SMNVEV (reference sequence). The ends were cut back, 3 bases at V and 1 base at J, with 8 bases in the middle. The CDR3 length is 14 residues. The CDR3 DNA reads as TGTGCCAGCAGTTTTTTAGGGGGCACAGATACGCAGTATTTT. Translation gives CASSFLGGTDTQYF.

V gene TRBV5-4 combines with J gene TRBJ2-3, with D possibly called TRBD1 or TRBD2 (5 bases each). The CDR3 extends over 11 amino acids. Trimming stripped 6 bases from V and 6 bases from J, with 8 bases between. The germline V gene encodes CDR1 SGHNT and CDR2 YYREEE (reference sequence). CDR3: CASNWGDTQYF. The CDR3 DNA follows: TGTGCCAGCAACTGGGGGGATACGCAGTATTTT.

V and J are TRBV29-1 and TRBJ2-1, with a possible D match to TRBD2 (7 bases). In germline, CDR1 is SQVTM, CDR2 ANQGSEA. The CDR3 consists of 14 residues. Trimming removed 7 bases at V and 8 bases at J, with 21 bases between. The CDR3 spells CSGYRGAVGYEQFF. The CDR3 DNA reads as TGCAGCGGGTACCGGGGGGCGGTTGGATATGAGCAGTTCTTC.